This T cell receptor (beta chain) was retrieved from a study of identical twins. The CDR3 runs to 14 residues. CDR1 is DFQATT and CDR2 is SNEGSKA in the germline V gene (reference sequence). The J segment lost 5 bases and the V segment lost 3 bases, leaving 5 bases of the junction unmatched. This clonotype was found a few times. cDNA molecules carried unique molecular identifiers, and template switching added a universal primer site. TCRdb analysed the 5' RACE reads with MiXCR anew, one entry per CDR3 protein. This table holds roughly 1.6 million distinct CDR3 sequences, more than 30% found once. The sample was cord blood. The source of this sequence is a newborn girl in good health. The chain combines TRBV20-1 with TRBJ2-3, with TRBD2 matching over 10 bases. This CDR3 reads CSASKREGRDTQYF. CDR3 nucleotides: TGCAGTGCTAGTAAGCGGGAGGGAAGAGATACGCAGTATTTT.